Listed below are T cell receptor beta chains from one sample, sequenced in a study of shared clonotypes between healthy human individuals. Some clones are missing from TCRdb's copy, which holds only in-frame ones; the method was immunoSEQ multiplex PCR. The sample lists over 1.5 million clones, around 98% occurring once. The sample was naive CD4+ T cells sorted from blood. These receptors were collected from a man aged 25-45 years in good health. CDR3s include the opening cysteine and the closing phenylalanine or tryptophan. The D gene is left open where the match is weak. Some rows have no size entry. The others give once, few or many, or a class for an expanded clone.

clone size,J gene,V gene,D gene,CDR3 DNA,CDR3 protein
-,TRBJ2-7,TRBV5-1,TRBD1,TGCGCCAGCAGCGTGGGACAGGGAAAAGTCCCTACGCGCGAGCAGTACTTC,CASSVGQGKVPTREQYF
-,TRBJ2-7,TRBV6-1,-,TGTGCCAGCAGTGTCGCGGAGTACTACGAGCAGTACTTC,CASSVAEYYEQYF
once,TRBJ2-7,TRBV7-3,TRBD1,TGTGCCAGCAGCTTAGGGGGACAGTCCTACGAGCAGTACTTC,CASSLGGQSYEQYF
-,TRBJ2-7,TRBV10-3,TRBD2,TGTGCCATCAGTGATCCGACTAGCGGGACCTACGAGCAGTACTTC,CAISDPTSGTYEQYF
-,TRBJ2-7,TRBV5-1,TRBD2,TGCGCCAGCAGCGACCTAGGCGGGAGATTTCCCTACGAGCAGTACTTC,CASSDLGGRFPYEQYF
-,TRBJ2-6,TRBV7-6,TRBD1,TGTGCCAGCACCCCAGGGACAGGGGGCACTGGGGCCAACGTCCTGACTTTC,CASTPGTGGTGANVLTF
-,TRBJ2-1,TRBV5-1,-,TGCGCCAGCAGCTTGGCGGGACCGCCAAATGAGCAGTTCTTC,CASSLAGPPNEQFF
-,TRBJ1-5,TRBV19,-,TGTGCCAGTAGGTCCAGGGAAAGCAATCAGCCCCAGCATTTT,CASRSRESNQPQHF
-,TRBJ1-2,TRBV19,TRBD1,TGTGCCAGTAACCGCCACCGGGACAGGGAGCAAGGCTACACCTTC,CASNRHRDREQGYTF
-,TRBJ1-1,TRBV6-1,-,TGTGCCAGCAGTGAAAGGCCCCCCGCTGAAGCTTTCTTT,CASSERPPAEAFF
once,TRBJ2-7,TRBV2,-,TGTGCCAGCAGTGTCGGGACCACCTACGAGCAGTACTTC,CASSVGTTYEQYF
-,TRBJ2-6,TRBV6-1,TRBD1,TGTGCCAGCAGTGAAGTGGCGACAGGGATCTCTGGGGCCAACGTCCTGACTTTC,CASSEVATGISGANVLTF
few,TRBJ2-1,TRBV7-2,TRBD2,TGTGCCAGCAGCTGGGGTAGCGGGAGCTCCTACAATGAGCAGTTCTTC,CASSWGSGSSYNEQFF
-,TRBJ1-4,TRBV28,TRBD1,TGTGCCAGCACCGACAGGGGCGGCCGCGGGCTGTTTTTT,CASTDRGGRGLFF
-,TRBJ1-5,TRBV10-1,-,TGCGCCAGCAGTGAGGCTCAGGCCCGGCCCCAGCATTTT,CASSEAQARPQHF
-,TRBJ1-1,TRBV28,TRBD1,TGTGCCAGCGGCCTGGACAGGGACACTGAAGCTTTCTTT,CASGLDRDTEAFF
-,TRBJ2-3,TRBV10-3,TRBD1,TGTGCCATCAGTGGGGTGACAGGGTCAAAAAATCACACAGATACGCAGTATTTT,CAISGVTGSKNHTDTQYF
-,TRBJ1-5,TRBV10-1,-,TGCGCCAGCAGTGATGGACCGAATCAGCCCCAGCATTTT,CASSDGPNQPQHF
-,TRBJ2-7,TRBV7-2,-,TGTGCCAGCAGCTTAAGGGGGGCGACCTACGAGCAGTACTTC,CASSLRGATYEQYF
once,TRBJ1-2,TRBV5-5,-,TGTGCCAGCTCCACAGGGATCGATGGCTACACCTTC,CASSTGIDGYTF
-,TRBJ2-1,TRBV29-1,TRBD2,TGCAGCGCTAGCGGGAGGGCCGCCTACAATGAGCAGTTCTTC,CSASGRAAYNEQFF
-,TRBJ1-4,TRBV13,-,TGTGCCAGCAGCTCGTCAGGGATCGTGAATGAAAAACTGTTTTTT,CASSSSGIVNEKLFF
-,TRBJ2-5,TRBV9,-,TGTGCCAGCAGCGTGAGGGACGCTGGGAACATCGAGACCCAGTACTTC,CASSVRDAGNIETQYF
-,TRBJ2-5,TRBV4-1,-,TGCGCCAGCAGAAACACCCCAATGCCAAAAGAGACCCAGTACTTC,CASRNTPMPKETQYF
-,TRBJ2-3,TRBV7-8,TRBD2,TGTGCCAGCAGCGCCCGACTAGCGGGGGGCCCAGATACGCAGTATTTT,CASSARLAGGPDTQYF
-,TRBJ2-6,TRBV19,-,TGTGCCAGTAGTATAGGAGGGTTACCTGGGGCCAACGTCCTGACTTTC,CASSIGGLPGANVLTF
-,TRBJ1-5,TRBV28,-,TGTGCCAGCAGTGGCGGCCTAAGGGGGATTCGTCAGCCCCAGCATTTT,CASSGGLRGIRQPQHF
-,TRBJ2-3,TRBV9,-,TGTGCCAGCAGCGTATGGGGAAAAACAGATACGCAGTATTTT,CASSVWGKTDTQYF
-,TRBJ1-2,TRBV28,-,TGTGCCAGCAGTTTATCTTCCCCCAACCTATGGATCCGAGGCTACACCTTC,CASSLSSPNLWIRGYTF
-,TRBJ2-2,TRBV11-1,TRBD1,TGTGCCAGCACCCCGGACAGGGAATCCACCGGGGAGCTGTTTTTT,CASTPDRESTGELFF
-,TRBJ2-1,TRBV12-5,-,TGTGCTAGTGCTACGGATGGGGGCATCAATGAGCAGTTCTTC,CASATDGGINEQFF
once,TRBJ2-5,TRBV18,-,TGTGCCAGCTCACTGTACCAAGAGACCCAGTACTTC,CASSLYQETQYF